A single TCR beta chain is shown here with its context. The repertoire was sequenced with immunoSEQ multiplex PCR; TCRdb's copy has only in-frame clones and lacks some. The sample has more than 200,000 clones, around four fifths seen once. The entry originates in a study of blood T cell repertoires in COVID-19. Study at large: Sample material is recorded as cDNA or gDNA derived from T cells, B-cell-depleted T cells, or PBMCs.

The V gene's germline CDR1 is SQVTM and CDR2 ANQGSEA. The CDR3 consists of 12 residues. V gave up 7 bases and J gave up 4 bases, with 13 bases separating them. The sample comprised peripheral blood. This receptor was identified in a woman aged 50 to 60 with acute or convalescent COVID-19. The chain joins TRBV29-1 to TRBJ2-5; D perhaps matches TRBD1 (6 bases). The DNA of the CDR3 is TGCAGCGGCAGGGGCGCGGGAGAGACCCAGTACTTC. It translates to CSGRGAGETQYF.